Here is one T cell receptor beta chain with its context. These data come from a study of T cell changes during pregnancy in multiple sclerosis. Produced via immunoSEQ multiplex PCR; TCRdb's table is partial and in-frame only. The table records about 30,000 clones, 85% to 90% of them present only once. Losses at the gene ends were 4 bases for V and 2 bases for J; bases not matched to a gene: 5. The CDR3 runs 15 residues. Germline-derived CDR1 and CDR2 are SGHNT and YYREEE (reference sequence). This specimen was CD4+ T cells from peripheral blood mononuclear cells, taken in the first trimester of pregnancy. V and J are TRBV5-4 and TRBJ2-5, with 10 nucleotides matching TRBD1. The source is a female donor in good health, enrolled as a control in a pregnancy study. CDR3 coding DNA: TGTGCCAGCAGCGGAAGGACAGGGGGGCAAGAGACCCAGTACTTC. It yields the protein CASSGRTGGQETQYF. The full variable domain, rest sourced from reference TRBV5-4 and TRBJ2-5, is ETGVTQSPTHLIKTRGQQVTLRCSSQSGHNTVSWYQQALGQGPQFIFQYYREEENGRGNFPPRFSGLQFPNYSSELNVNALELDDSALYLCASSGRTGGQETQYFGPGTRLLVL.